This T cell receptor beta chain was observed in a study of T-cell reconstitution after alpha-beta-depleted transplantation in children. Study-wide results and caveats: Newly produced T cells mostly accounted for T-cell counts and diversity one year post-transplant. Several hundred expanded graft clones reportedly gave rise to the alpha-beta T cells present about two months after transplant.

Worth noting for this clonotype: Antigen: not known.

Preparing the TCRbeta library involved the use of unique molecular identifiers. From the PCR reads, TCRdb called clonotypes with MiXCR, one entry per CDR3 protein. The sample records under 250,000 distinct CDR3 sequences, 20% to 30% being singletons. With 0 bases removed from V and 0 bases from J, the gap between germline ends came to 9 bases. Germline V CDR1 and CDR2: LGHNA, YSLEER. The CDR3 extends over 15 amino acids. V is TRBV4-3 and J is TRBJ2-7; tentative D call: TRBD1 (6 bases). This specimen consisted of PBMCs, mostly from graft donor cells, obtained 360 days after TCRalphabeta/CD19-depleted stem cell transplant. This TCR was sampled from a female patient aged 2-9 years who had a stem cell transplant for congenital amegakaryocytic thrombocytopenia, so the T cells may come from the graft donor. The CDR3 loop reads CASSQDMDSSYEQYF. The CDR3 DNA is TGCGCCAGCAGCCAAGATATGGACAGCTCCTACGAGCAGTACTTC.